This T cell receptor beta chain was profiled in a study of T cell repertoires in cytomegalovirus infection. Study-wide background: CMV epitopes, recently identified HLA-C-restricted and well-studied HLA-B-restricted, were used.

From the reads, TCRdb called clonotypes with MiXCR, one entry per CDR3 protein. The sample yields some 480,000 distinct CDR3 sequences, about 33% seen once. A note on this clonotype: Its target is unknown.

The CDR3 has 16 residues. Trimming shortened V by 7 bases and J by 0 bases, and 17 bases separated the two germline ends. The germline CDR1 and CDR2 sequences are MNHEY and SVGEGT. Findings and limits, study-wide: The ex vivo response showed dominance by HLA-C-restricted CMV-specific TCR beta clonotypes. Carriers of CMV and the relevant HLA type were discriminated by public TCR beta frequency.

This sequence joins TRBV6-2 or TRBV6-3 and TRBJ2-3; the D gene could be TRBD1 or TRBD2 (7 bases each). The TCR was taken from a human donor in good health (CMV status not recorded). Some clones in this sample may be carry-over from other donors' samples. The material was cultured PBMCs, obtained from culture after CMV antigen stimulation. CDR3 protein: CASTDGGTASTDTQYF. The CDR3 nucleotides are TGTGCCAGCACCGACGGGGGGACAGCCAGCACAGATACGCAGTATTTT.